These T cell receptor beta chains were read from a single sample in a study of type 1 and type 2 diabetes patients. A single record per CDR3 protein comes from TCRdb applying MiXCR to the multiplex PCR reads. The top ten clones hold about 13% of a sample with about 270,000 distinct CDR3 sequences, around 47% of them seen once. Material: peripheral blood mononuclear cells (PBMCs). All receptors derive from a man younger than 35 with type 2 diabetes. The CDR3 runs from the conserved cysteine through the conserved F or W. The D gene is left open where the match is weak. For some rows the clone size is stated as once, few or many, or as a class when expanded; others skip it.

TRBV14	NA	NA	TRBJ2-3	CASSPWERTTDTQYF	TGTGCCAGCAGCCCCTGGGAGCGAACCACAGATACGCAGTATTTT
TRBV6-6	NA	NA	TRBJ2-7	CASSLFGDRSYEQYF	TGTGCCAGCAGTTTGTTCGGCGACCGCTCCTACGAGCAGTACTTC
TRBV9	TRBD1	few	TRBJ2-7	CASSSDRDEQYF	TGTGCCAGCAGCAGCGACAGGGACGAGCAGTACTTC
TRBV20-1	NA	NA	TRBJ2-7	CSAIYPNAGRTYEQYF	TGCAGTGCTATCTATCCCAACGCGGGACGGACCTACGAGCAGTACTTC
TRBV6-5	NA	NA	TRBJ1-4	CASRQGVVEKLFF	TGTGCCAGCAGACAGGGAGTTGTTGAAAAACTGTTTTTT
TRBV19	NA	NA	TRBJ2-3	CASSMDSGSPSTDTQYF	TGTGCCAGTAGTATGGATTCGGGCAGCCCTAGCACAGATACGCAGTATTTT
TRBV15	NA	many	TRBJ2-7	CATSRDRLAGTLLYYEQYF	TGTGCCACCAGCAGAGATCGGCTAGCCGGGACCCTGCTATACTACGAGCAGTACTTC
TRBV5-1	NA	NA	TRBJ2-6	CASRLSSGANVLTF	TGCGCCAGCAGACTCAGCTCTGGGGCCAACGTCCTGACTTTC
TRBV24-1	NA	few	TRBJ2-2	CATRTSGGELFF	TGTGCCACCCGGACCAGTGGTGGGGAGCTGTTTTTT
TRBV28	NA	NA	TRBJ1-5	CASSAGWGNQPQHF	TGTGCCAGCTCTGCTGGTTGGGGAAATCAGCCCCAGCATTTT
TRBV2	TRBD2	few	TRBJ2-1	CASSFLAEVGDEQFF	TGTGCCAGCAGCTTTCTAGCGGAGGTGGGGGATGAGCAGTTCTTC
TRBV5-1	TRBD1	once	TRBJ1-1	CASGQGAGSTEAFF	TGCGCCAGCGGGCAGGGGGCAGGTAGCACTGAAGCTTTCTTT
TRBV20-1	TRBD2	NA	TRBJ2-5	CSARSGGWPQETQYF	TGCAGCGCGAGGAGCGGGGGGTGGCCCCAAGAGACCCAGTACTTC
TRBV5-1	TRBD2	NA	TRBJ2-1	CASSLRRGGRLAGYNEQFF	TGCGCCAGCAGCTTACGGCGAGGGGGGAGGCTAGCGGGATACAATGAGCAGTTCTTC
TRBV6-1	NA	few	TRBJ1-4	CASSETWGREKLFF	TGTGCCAGCAGTGAAACTTGGGGACGTGAAAAACTGTTTTTT
TRBV2	TRBD1	NA	TRBJ1-6	CVSKKTGGLNSPLHF	TGTGTCAGCAAAAAGACAGGGGGCCTGAATTCACCCCTCCACTTT
TRBV27	NA	NA	TRBJ2-7	CASSLSGRYVQYF	TGTGCCAGCAGTTTGTCAGGCCGTTACGTGCAGTACTTC
TRBV27	TRBD1	few	TRBJ2-7	CASSFRDRVYEQYF	TGTGCCAGCAGTTTCCGGGACAGGGTGTACGAGCAGTACTTC
TRBV4-1	NA	NA	TRBJ2-1	CASSQEGAQEQFF	TGCGCCAGCAGCCAAGAAGGGGCCCAAGAGCAGTTCTTC
TRBV10-3	TRBD2	once	TRBJ2-1	CAISAPLAGNNEQFF	TGTGCCATCAGCGCCCCACTAGCGGGGAACAATGAGCAGTTCTTC